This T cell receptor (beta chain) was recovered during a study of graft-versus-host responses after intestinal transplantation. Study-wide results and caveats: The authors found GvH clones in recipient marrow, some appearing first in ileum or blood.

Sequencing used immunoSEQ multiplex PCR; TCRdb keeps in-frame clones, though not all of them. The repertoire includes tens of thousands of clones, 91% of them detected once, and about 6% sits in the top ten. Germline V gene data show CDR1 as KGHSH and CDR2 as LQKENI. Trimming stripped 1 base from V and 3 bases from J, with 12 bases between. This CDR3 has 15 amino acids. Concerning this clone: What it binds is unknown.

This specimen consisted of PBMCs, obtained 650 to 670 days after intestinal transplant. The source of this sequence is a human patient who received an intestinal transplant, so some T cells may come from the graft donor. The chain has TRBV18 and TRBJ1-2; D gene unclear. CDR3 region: CASSPRESPDYGYTF. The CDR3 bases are TGTGCCAGCTCACCACGGGAATCCCCGGACTATGGCTACACCTTC.